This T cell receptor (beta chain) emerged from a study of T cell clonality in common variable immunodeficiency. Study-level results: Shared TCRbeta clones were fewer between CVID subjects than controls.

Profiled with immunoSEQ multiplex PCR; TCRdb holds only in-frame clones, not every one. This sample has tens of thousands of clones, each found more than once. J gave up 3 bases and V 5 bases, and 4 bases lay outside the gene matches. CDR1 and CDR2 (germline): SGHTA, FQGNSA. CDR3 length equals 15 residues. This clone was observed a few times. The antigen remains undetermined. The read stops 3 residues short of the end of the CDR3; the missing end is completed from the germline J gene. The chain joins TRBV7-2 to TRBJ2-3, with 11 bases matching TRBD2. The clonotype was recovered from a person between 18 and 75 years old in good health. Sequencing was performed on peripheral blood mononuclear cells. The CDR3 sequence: CASSQTSGATDTQYF. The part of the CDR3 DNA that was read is TGTGCCAGCAGCCAGACTAGCGGGGCAACAGATACG. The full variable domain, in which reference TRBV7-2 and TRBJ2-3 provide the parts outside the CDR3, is GAGVSQSPSNKVTEKGKDVELRCDPISGHTALYWYRQSLGQGLEFLIYFQGNSAPDKSGLPSDRFSAERTGGSVSTLTIQRTQQEDSAVYLCASSQTSGATDTQYFGPGTRLTVL.